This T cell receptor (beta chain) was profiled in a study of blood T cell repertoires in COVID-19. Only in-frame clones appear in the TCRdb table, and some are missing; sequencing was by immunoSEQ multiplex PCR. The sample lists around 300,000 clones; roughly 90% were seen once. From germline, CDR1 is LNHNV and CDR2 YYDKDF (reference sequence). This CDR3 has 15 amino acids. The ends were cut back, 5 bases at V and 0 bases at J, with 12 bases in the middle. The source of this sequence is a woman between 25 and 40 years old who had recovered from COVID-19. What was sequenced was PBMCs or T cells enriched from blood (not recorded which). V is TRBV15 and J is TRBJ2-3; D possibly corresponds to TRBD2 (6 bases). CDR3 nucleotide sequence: TGTGCCACCAGCGGACGACTAGGGAGCACAGATACGCAGTATTTT. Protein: CATSGRLGSTDTQYF.